Listed below are T cell receptor beta chains from one sample, sequenced in a study of tumor-infiltrating lymphocytes in primary liver carcinoma. TCRdb re-analysed the multiplex PCR reads in MiXCR, keeping a single row per CDR3 protein. The sample has roughly 100,000 distinct CDR3 sequences, about 70% seen once. The sequenced material came from liver tumor tissue from sampling region 2. The receptors come from an older woman with primary liver carcinoma and hepatitis B virus infection. Both conserved end residues are trimmed from each CDR3. Each record gives: V gene, J gene, CDR3 protein.

V: TRBV6-1
J: TRBJ1-5
CDR3: ASSVLRRGGRNQPQH

V: TRBV4-2
J: TRBJ2-1
CDR3: VSRQDSSSYNEQF

V: TRBV6-5
J: TRBJ2-7
CDR3: ASRNNEGYKQY

V: TRBV6-4
J: TRBJ2-1
CDR3: ASSPTSGDNNEQF

V: TRBV11-2
J: TRBJ2-2
CDR3: ASSLDMWEELL

V: TRBV4-2
J: TRBJ2-1
CDR3: VSSQGGSGRHNEQF

V: TRBV6-1
J: TRBJ1-4
CDR3: ASSDAGVRQLF

V: TRBV11-2
J: TRBJ2-5
CDR3: ASSYSRGSGGETRY

V: TRBV5-1
J: TRBJ2-1
CDR3: ASSLNSLDNEQF

V: TRBV29-1
J: TRBJ2-7
CDR3: NTRTGTYKQY

V: TRBV5-4
J: TRBJ2-1
CDR3: ASSLGARSSYNEQF

V: TRBV11-3
J: TRBJ2-1
CDR3: ACNLGRGEWGVDEQF

V: TRBV28
J: TRBJ2-7
CDR3: ASSSTLSYEQY

V: TRBV11-2
J: TRBJ2-3
CDR3: ASSLDRGGRWGDTQY

V: TRBV29-1
J: TRBJ2-3
CDR3: SVGIASTDTQY

V: TRBV6-1
J: TRBJ1-5
CDR3: ASSEAVTGGQPQH

V: TRBV7-8
J: TRBJ2-6
CDR3: VSNMDTPRQGANVLT